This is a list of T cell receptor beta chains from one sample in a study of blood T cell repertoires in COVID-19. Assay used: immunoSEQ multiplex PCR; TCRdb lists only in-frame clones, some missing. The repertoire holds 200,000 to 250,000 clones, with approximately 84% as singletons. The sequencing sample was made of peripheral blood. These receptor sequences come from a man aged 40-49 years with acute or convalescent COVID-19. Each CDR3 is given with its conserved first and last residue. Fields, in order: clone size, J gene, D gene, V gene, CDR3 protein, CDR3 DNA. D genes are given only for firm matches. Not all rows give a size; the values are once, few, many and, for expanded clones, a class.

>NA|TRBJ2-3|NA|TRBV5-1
CASTSYGADTQYF
TGCGCCAGCACGAGCTACGGGGCAGATACGCAGTATTTT
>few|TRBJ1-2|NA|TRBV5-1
CASSTGGGYTF
TGCGCCAGCAGCACGGGGGGCGGCTACACCTTC
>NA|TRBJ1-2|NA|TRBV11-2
CASSGAGGYTF
TGTGCCAGCAGCGGGGCTGGTGGCTACACCTTC
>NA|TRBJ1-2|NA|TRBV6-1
CASSDPGTSYGYTF
TGTGCCAGCAGTGACCCCGGGACATCCTATGGCTACACCTTC
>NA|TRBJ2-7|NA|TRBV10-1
CASSEAGTQAYEQYF
TGCGCCAGCAGCGAAGCCGGGACTCAGGCATACGAGCAGTACTTC
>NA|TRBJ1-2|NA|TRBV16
CASSPPGRNYGYTF
TGTGCCAGCAGCCCTCCAGGTAGGAACTATGGCTACACCTTC
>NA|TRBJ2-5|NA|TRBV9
CASSVSGELGQTQYF
TGTGCCAGCAGCGTTTCCGGGGAATTAGGGCAGACCCAGTACTTC
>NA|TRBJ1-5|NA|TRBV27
CASRPGGNQPQHF
TGTGCCAGCAGACCAGGGGGCAATCAGCCCCAGCATTTT
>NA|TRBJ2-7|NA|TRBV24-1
CATSDYLYEQYF
TGTGCCACCAGTGATTACCTATACGAGCAGTACTTC
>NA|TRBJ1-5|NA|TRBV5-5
CASSFDAEQPQHF
TGTGCCAGCAGCTTCGATGCTGAGCAGCCCCAGCATTTT
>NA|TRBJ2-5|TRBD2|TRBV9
CASSVDSGGDHETQYF
TGTGCCAGCAGCGTAGATAGCGGGGGGGACCACGAGACCCAGTACTTC
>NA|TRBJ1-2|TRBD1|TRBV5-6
CASSTPTDRGPNYGYTF
TGTGCCAGCAGCACGCCGACGGACAGGGGGCCTAACTATGGCTACACCTTC
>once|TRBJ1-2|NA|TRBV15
CATNLGGATYGYTF
TGTGCCACCAATCTTGGGGGGGCGACCTATGGCTACACCTTC
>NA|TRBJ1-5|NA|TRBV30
CAWGTRDSGNQPQHF
TGTGCCTGGGGGACCAGGGATTCCGGCAATCAGCCCCAGCATTTT
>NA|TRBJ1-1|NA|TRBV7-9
CASSLTANTEAFF
TGTGCCAGCAGCCTAACAGCGAACACTGAAGCTTTCTTT
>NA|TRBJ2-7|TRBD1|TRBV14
CASSPSPGQVGEQYF
TGTGCCAGCAGCCCATCACCGGGACAGGTCGGCGAGCAGTACTTC
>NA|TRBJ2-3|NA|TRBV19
CASTISATSTDTQYF
TGTGCCAGTACTATTTCGGCGACTAGTACAGATACGCAGTATTTT
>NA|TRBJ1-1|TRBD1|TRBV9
CASSAYLQGDETEAFF
TGTGCCAGCAGCGCGTACCTACAGGGGGATGAGACTGAAGCTTTCTTT
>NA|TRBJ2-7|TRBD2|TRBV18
CASSLGTSLYEQYF
TGTGCCAGCTCACTTGGGACTAGCCTCTACGAGCAGTACTTC
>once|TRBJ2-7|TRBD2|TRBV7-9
CASSSGGASSYEQYF
TGTGCCAGCAGCAGCGGGGGGGCAAGCTCCTACGAGCAGTACTTC
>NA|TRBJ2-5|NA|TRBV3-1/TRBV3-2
CASSPSPGETQYF
TGTGCCAGCAGCCCCAGTCCGGGAGAGACCCAGTACTTC
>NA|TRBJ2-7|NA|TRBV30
CAWSPGISSSYEQYF
TGTGCCTGGAGTCCCGGGATTTCGAGCTCCTACGAGCAGTACTTC
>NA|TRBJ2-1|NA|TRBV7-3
CASSIRDNYNEQFF
TGTGCCAGCAGCATCCGGGACAACTACAATGAGCAGTTCTTC
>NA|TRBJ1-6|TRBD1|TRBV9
CASSGQGNNSPLHF
TGTGCCAGCAGCGGACAGGGGAATAATTCACCCCTCCACTTT
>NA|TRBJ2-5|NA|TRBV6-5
CASSNLDSHGETQYF
TGTGCCAGCAGTAACTTGGACAGCCATGGGGAGACCCAGTACTTC
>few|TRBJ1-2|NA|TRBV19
CASSETVGGYTF
TGTGCCAGTAGTGAGACAGTAGGAGGCTACACCTTC
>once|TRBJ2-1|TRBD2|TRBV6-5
CASRPGLAGINEQFF
TGTGCCAGCAGGCCCGGACTAGCGGGGATCAATGAGCAGTTCTTC
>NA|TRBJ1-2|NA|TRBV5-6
CASSLEGRGPFNYGYTF
TGTGCCAGCAGCTTGGAAGGCAGGGGCCCGTTTAACTATGGCTACACCTTC
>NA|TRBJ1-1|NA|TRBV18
CASSPRELTLNTEAFF
TGTGCCAGCTCACCACGCGAGTTAACTCTGAACACTGAAGCTTTCTTT
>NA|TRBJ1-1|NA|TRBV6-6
CASTREWGTEAFF
TGTGCCAGCACCAGGGAATGGGGCACTGAAGCTTTCTTT
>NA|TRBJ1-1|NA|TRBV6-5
CASSYSSGKAFF
TGTGCCAGCAGTTACTCGTCGGGGAAAGCTTTCTTT
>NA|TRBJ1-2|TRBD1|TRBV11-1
CASSPTGIDYGYTF
TGTGCCAGCAGCCCGACAGGGATTGACTATGGCTACACCTTC
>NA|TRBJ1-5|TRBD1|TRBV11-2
CASSLGQGDQPQHF
TGTGCCAGCAGCTTGGGACAGGGTGATCAGCCCCAGCATTTT
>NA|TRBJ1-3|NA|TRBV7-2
CASSLARAGNTIYF
TGTGCCAGCAGCTTAGCCAGAGCGGGAAACACCATATATTTT
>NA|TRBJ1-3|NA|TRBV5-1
CASSLEGLSSGNTIYF
TGCGCCAGCAGCCTGGAAGGACTCTCTTCTGGAAACACCATATATTTT
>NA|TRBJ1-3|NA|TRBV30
CAWSVPFGGNTIYF
TGTGCCTGGAGTGTCCCGTTCGGTGGAAACACCATATATTTT
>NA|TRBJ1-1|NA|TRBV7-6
CASSLTDSSNTEAFF
TGTGCCAGCAGCTTAACTGACAGTTCGAACACTGAAGCTTTCTTT
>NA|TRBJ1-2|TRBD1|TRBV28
CASSSPQGAMEGYTF
TGTGCCAGCAGTTCCCCACAGGGGGCGATGGAAGGCTACACCTTC
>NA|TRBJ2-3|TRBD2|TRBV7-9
CASGPGGEDTQYF
TGTGCCAGCGGACCCGGGGGGGAAGATACGCAGTATTTT
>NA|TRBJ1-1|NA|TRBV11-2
CASSAGLNTEAFF
TGTGCCAGCAGCGCCGGTTTGAACACTGAAGCTTTCTTT
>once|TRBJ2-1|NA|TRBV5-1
CASSLGQGSLKEQFF
TGCGCCAGCAGCCTTGGGCAGGGGAGTTTGAAGGAGCAGTTCTTC
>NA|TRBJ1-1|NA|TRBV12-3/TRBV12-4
CASIEGGGTEAFF
TGTGCCAGCATCGAAGGCGGGGGAACTGAAGCTTTCTTT
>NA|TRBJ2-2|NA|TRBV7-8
CASSLCQGIGELFF
TGTGCCAGCAGCTTATGCCAGGGGATCGGGGAGCTGTTTTTT
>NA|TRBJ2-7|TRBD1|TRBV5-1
CASSFLPGQVSYEQYF
TGCGCCAGCAGCTTTTTACCGGGACAGGTTTCCTACGAGCAGTACTTC
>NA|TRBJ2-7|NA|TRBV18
CASSEQVGSYEQYF
TGTGCCAGCTCAGAGCAGGTTGGATCCTACGAGCAGTACTTC
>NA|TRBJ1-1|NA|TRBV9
CASSTWTGEAFF
TGTGCCAGCAGCACTTGGACGGGAGAAGCTTTCTTT
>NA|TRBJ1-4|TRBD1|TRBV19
CASSMTGNDEKLFF
TGTGCCAGTAGTATGACAGGGAATGACGAAAAACTGTTTTTT
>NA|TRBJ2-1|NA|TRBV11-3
CASSPRDKNNEQFF
TGTGCCAGCAGCCCCCGGGACAAGAACAATGAGCAGTTCTTC
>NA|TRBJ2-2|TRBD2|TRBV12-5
CASGLTLGGMDTGELFF
TGTGCTAGTGGTTTGACCTTGGGGGGGATGGACACCGGGGAGCTGTTTTTT
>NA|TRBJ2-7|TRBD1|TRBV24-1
CATSDSDRAIAEQYF
TGTGCCACCAGTGACTCCGACAGGGCAATCGCCGAGCAGTACTTC